This TCR beta chain stems from a study of blood T cell repertoires in COVID-19 (dated by TCRdb to 2018 to 2020). About the study as a whole: Collaborator samples came from the United States, Italy and Spain and covered acute and convalescent phases of COVID-19. Where available, HLA class I and class II types were taken from metadata supplied by the sample provider and were not determined by assay-based typing. The prospective study material was composed of cDNA or gDNA derived from T cells, B-cell-depleted T cells, or PBMCs. Nearly every sample came with metadata listing a de-identified subject ID, COVID-19 status, age in years and sex. Samples were obtained from the ongoing ImmuneRACE study (first 160 participants) and from 1,254 subjects provided by 6 global collaborators. The dataset comprised deeply sampled blood TCRbeta repertoires from subjects exposed to, actively infected with, or recovered from COVID-19. The repertoires were released in a freely available public database meant as a resource for research on the immune response to SARS-CoV-2.

Trimming takes 3 bases from V and 3 bases from J, and the germline ends sit 14 bases apart. CDR3 length: 15 amino acids, cysteine to phenylalanine. Only CDR3 DNA remains: 45 bases, in frame from the first base. As encoded in the germline V gene, CDR1 is SGHDN while CDR2 is FVKESK. General study outcomes and caveats: How much clinical and demographic metadata was included differed by source and by participant, and the metadata was provided uncurated.

Samples from volunteer blood donors who had recovered from COVID-19 were contributed by a second Seattle source. Collaborating institutions collected whole blood in K2EDTA tubes following their own protocols. For TCRbeta analysis, collaborators shipped samples as frozen whole blood, isolated PBMCs, or DNA extracted from either of those sample types. TCRbeta CDR3 regions were amplified from genomic DNA by means of the immunoSEQ Assay, a bias-controlled multiplex PCR. Concerning the study's data processing: The number of nucleated cells in each sample was estimated from the amplification of reference gene primers within the assay. Sequence reads were collapsed and filtered to measure the absolute abundance of every unique TCRbeta CDR3 rearrangement. For each sample, productive Simpson clonality was calculated as the square root of Simpson's diversity index across productive rearrangements. The table was pulled from immuneACCESS by TCRdb, which kept in-frame rearrangements only. Such tables lose some clones; where checked, under half of the loss comes from unresolved V genes, and the rest has no known cause. D and trimming were read from the DNA, whereas the V and J calls and clone size are those reported in that table. This sample is represented by approximately 260,000 clones; more than 70% of them were singletons. The top ten hold 2% to 2.5% of the sample.

Details on this clone: Its antigen is unknown. No much larger clone is present one base from it, and per-base qualities are unavailable.

The rearrangement joined TRBV14 to TRBJ1-1, with a tentative D gene TRBD1 over 5 matching bases. The origin of this receptor is a woman aged 40 to 50 who had recovered from COVID-19. Sequencing input: peripheral blood. The CDR3 protein: CASSQQGIVYTEAFF. The bases read TGTGCCAGCAGCCAGCAGGGAATCGTTTACACTGAAGCTTTCTTT.